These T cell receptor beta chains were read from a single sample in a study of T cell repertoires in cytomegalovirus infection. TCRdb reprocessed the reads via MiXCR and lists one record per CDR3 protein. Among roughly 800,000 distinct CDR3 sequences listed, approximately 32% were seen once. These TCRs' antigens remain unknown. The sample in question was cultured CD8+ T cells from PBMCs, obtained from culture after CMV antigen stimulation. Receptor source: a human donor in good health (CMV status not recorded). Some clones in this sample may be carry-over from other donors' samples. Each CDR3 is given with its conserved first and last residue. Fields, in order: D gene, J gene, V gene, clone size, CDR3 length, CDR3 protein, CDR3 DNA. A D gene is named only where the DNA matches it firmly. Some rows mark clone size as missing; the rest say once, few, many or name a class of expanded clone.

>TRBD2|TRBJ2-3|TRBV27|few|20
CASSLSQVGYSGAGGDTQYF
TGTGCCAGCAGTTTATCCCAAGTTGGGTACAGCGGGGCGGGAGGAGATACGCAGTATTTT
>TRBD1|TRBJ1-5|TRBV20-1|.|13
CSAWDRVVGPQHF
TGCAGTGCCTGGGACAGGGTAGTTGGGCCCCAGCATTTT
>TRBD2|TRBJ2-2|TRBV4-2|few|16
CASSQGPSGGTGELFF
TGTGCCAGCAGCCAAGGGCCTAGCGGGGGTACCGGGGAGCTGTTTTTT
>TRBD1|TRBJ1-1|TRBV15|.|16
CATSGTGGGVNTEAFF
TGTGCCACCAGCGGGACAGGGGGCGGCGTGAACACTGAAGCTTTCTTT
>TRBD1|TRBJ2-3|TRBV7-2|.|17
CASSRRGTGSYSDTQYF
TGTGCCAGCAGCCGAAGGGGGACAGGGTCCTATTCAGATACGCAGTATTTT
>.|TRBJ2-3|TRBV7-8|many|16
CASSFSWQDSTDTQYF
TGTGCCAGCAGCTTTTCCTGGCAGGATAGCACAGATACGCAGTATTTT
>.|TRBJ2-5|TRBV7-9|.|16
CASSLVDGVWGETQYF
TGTGCCAGCAGCTTAGTTGATGGGGTCTGGGGAGAGACCCAGTACTTC
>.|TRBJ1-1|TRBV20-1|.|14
CSARDIGSTTEAFF
TGCAGTGCTAGAGATATCGGTTCCACGACTGAAGCTTTCTTT
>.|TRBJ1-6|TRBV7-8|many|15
CASSLLGTYNSPLHF
TGTGCCAGCAGCTTACTCGGGACCTATAATTCACCCCTCCACTTT
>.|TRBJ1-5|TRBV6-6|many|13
CASSYGGGQPQHF
TGTGCCAGCAGTTACGGGGGAGGTCAGCCCCAGCATTTT
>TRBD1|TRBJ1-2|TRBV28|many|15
CASSSRTGVNYGYTF
TGTGCCAGCAGCTCTCGGACAGGGGTTAACTATGGCTACACCTTC
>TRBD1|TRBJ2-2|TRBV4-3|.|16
CASSQRPGQGAGELFF
TGCGCCAGCAGCCAACGTCCGGGACAGGGGGCCGGGGAGCTGTTTTTT
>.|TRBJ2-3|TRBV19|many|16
CASSSPRTLSTDTQYF
TGTGCCAGTAGTTCCCCGAGGACCCTGAGCACAGATACGCAGTATTTT
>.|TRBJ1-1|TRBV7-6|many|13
CASSLEAGTEAFF
TGTGCCAGCAGCTTAGAAGCAGGGACTGAAGCTTTCTTT
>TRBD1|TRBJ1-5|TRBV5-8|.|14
CASHRNRGGQPQHF
TGTGCCAGCCACCGGAACAGGGGTGGTCAGCCCCAGCATTTT
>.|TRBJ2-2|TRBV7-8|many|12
CASRRLVGELFF
TGTGCCAGCAGACGATTGGTCGGGGAGCTGTTTTTT
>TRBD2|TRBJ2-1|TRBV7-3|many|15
CASSLLGGSNNEQFF
TGTGCCAGCAGCTTATTGGGGGGGAGCAACAATGAGCAGTTCTTC
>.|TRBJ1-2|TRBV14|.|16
CASSPWGGEDGYGYTF
TGTGCCAGCAGCCCCTGGGGAGGGGAGGACGGTTATGGCTACACCTTC
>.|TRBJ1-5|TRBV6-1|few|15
CASSEPSFIDQPQHF
TGTGCCAGCAGTGAACCTTCGTTTATAGATCAGCCCCAGCATTTT
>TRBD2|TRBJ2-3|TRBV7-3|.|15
CASSSLAGPSDTQYF
TGTGCCAGCAGCTCCCTAGCGGGGCCCTCAGATACGCAGTATTTT
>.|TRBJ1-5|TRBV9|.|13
CASSGVNGQPQHF
TGTGCCAGCAGCGGGGTGAACGGGCAGCCCCAGCATTTT
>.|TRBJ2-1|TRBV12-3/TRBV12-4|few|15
CASSLALSGGDEQFF
TGTGCCAGCAGTTTAGCGCTCAGCGGCGGCGATGAGCAGTTCTTC
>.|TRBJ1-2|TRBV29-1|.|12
CSVEPGSYGYTF
TGCAGCGTTGAACCCGGGAGCTATGGCTACACCTTC
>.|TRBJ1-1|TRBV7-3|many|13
CASSWDGYTEAFF
TGTGCCAGCAGCTGGGACGGGTACACTGAAGCTTTCTTT
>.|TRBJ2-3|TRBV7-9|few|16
CASSPARGLSTDTQYF
TGTGCCAGCAGCCCCGCACGGGGGTTAAGCACAGATACGCAGTATTTT
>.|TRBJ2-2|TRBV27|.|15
CASSLSVGGTGELFF
TGTGCCAGCAGTTTATCGGTGGGCGGGACCGGGGAGCTGTTTTTT
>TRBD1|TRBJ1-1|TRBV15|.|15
CATSSGQGANTEAFF
TGTGCCACCAGCAGCGGACAGGGGGCAAACACTGAAGCTTTCTTT
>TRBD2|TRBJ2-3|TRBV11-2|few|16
CASSLDPGGSTDTQYF
TGTGCCAGCAGCTTAGACCCGGGGGGAAGCACAGATACGCAGTATTTT
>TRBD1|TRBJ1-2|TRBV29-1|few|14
CSVGGDSTNYGYTF
TGCAGCGTTGGAGGGGACAGCACTAACTATGGCTACACCTTC
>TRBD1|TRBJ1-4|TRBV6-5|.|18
CASNPIDRQGPSNEKLFF
TGTGCCAGCAATCCGATCGATAGACAGGGGCCATCTAATGAAAAACTGTTTTTT
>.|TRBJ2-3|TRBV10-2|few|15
CASTPGEPNTDTQYF
TGCGCCAGCACCCCGGGGGAGCCAAACACAGATACGCAGTATTTT
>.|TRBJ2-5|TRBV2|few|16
CASLRGDRQTQETQYF
TGTGCCAGCCTCCGGGGGGACAGACAAACCCAAGAGACCCAGTACTTC
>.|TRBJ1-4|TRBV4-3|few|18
CASSPPLGGTWEDEKLFF
TGCGCCAGCAGCCCCCCATTGGGGGGCACATGGGAGGATGAAAAACTGTTTTTT
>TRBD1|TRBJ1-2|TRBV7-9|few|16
CASSITGGETNYGYTF
TGTGCCAGCAGCATCACAGGGGGCGAAACGAACTATGGCTACACCTTC
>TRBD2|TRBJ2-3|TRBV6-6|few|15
CASRTSGVKADTQYF
TGTGCCAGCAGAACTAGCGGGGTAAAAGCAGATACGCAGTATTTT
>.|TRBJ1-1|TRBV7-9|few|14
CAARPLFMNTEAFF
TGTGCCGCTCGACCGCTTTTCATGAACACTGAAGCTTTCTTT
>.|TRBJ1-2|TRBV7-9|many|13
CASSQDRNYGYTF
TGTGCCAGCAGCCAAGACAGGAACTATGGCTACACCTTC